The present T cell receptor (beta chain) was sequenced within a study of cytomegalovirus exposure and HLA in healthy donors. Notes on the study in general: Productive rates of about 90% or about 30% were seen for most TCR beta V segments in an earlier analysis. Later, an analysis showed that TCR beta chains associated with HLA were more clonally expanded than others that were equally common.

In the PCR, 60 Vbeta and 13 Jbeta primers were used. Clones were read by immunoSEQ multiplex PCR, and TCRdb kept only the in-frame ones, dropping some. The sample table sets out 150,000 to 200,000 clones. As concerns this clone: As yet, its antigen is unknown.

The CDR3 length is 16 residues. V was pared by 1 base and J by 2 bases, with 12 bases between. Germline V gene lookup returns CDR1 SEHNR and CDR2 FQNEAQ (reference sequence). The rearrangement uses TRBV7-9 and TRBJ2-1; unclear D gene. What was sequenced was PBMCs. This TCR was sampled from a woman under 30 in good health and CMV-seropositive. This chain's CDR3 is CASSLGAAIPYNEQFF. DNA for the CDR3: TGTGCCAGCAGCTTAGGTGCCGCGATCCCCTACAATGAGCAGTTCTTC.